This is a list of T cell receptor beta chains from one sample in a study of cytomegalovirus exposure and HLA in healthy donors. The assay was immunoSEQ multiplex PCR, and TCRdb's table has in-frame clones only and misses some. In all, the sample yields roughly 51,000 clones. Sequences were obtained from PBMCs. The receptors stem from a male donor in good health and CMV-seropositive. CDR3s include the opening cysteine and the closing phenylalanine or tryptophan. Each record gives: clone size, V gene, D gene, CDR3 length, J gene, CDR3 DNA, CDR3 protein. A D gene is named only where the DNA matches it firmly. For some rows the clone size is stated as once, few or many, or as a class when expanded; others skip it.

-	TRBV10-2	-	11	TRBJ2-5	TGCGCCAGCAGTAGCTTAGAGACCCAGTACTTC	CASSSLETQYF
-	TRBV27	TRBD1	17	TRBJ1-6	TGTGCCAGCAGTTTCGGCCCAGGGGGTTCCCCAAATTCACCCCTCCACTTT	CASSFGPGGSPNSPLHF
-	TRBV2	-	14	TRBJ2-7	TGTGCCAGCAGTGAGGGCAGGGGCTCCTACGAGCAGTACTTC	CASSEGRGSYEQYF
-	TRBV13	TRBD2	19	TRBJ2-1	TGTGCCAGCAGCCCACGGGACGGACTAGCGGGGGGGCGTTACAATGAGCAGTTCTTC	CASSPRDGLAGGRYNEQFF
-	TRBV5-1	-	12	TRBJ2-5	TGCGCCAGCAGCTCCGGAGCAGAGACCCAGTACTTC	CASSSGAETQYF
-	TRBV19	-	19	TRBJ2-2	TGTGCCAGTAGTCCAAGGGGGGGACGTGCGGGCAGCCCAACCGGGGAGCTGTTTTTT	CASSPRGGRAGSPTGELFF
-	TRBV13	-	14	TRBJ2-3	TGTGCCAGCAGCTTGGCCACCGGGACAGATACGCAGTATTTT	CASSLATGTDTQYF
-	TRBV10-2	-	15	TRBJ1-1	TGCGCCAGCAAGGTGGGTTACTCCACCCGGGGGGAAGCTTTCTTT	CASKVGYSTRGEAFF
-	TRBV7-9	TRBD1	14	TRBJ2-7	TGTGCCAGCAGCGGGGACAGGGGGATCTACGAGCAGTACTTC	CASSGDRGIYEQYF
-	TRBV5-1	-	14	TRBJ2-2	TGCGCCAGCAGCTTGGTACAGGGTACCGGGGAGCTGTTTTTT	CASSLVQGTGELFF
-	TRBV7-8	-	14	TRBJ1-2	TGTGCCAGCAGCTCATTCAACAGGACCCATGGCTACACCTTC	CASSSFNRTHGYTF
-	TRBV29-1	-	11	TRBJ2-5	TGCAGCGTTGCGGGGGAAGAGACCCAGTACTTC	CSVAGEETQYF
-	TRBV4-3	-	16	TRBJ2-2	TGCGCCAGCAGCCAAGTGGTCGTAGGGGTGACCGGGGAGCTGTTTTTT	CASSQVVVGVTGELFF
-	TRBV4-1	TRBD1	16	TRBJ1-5	TGCGCCAGCAGCCAGGCTGGACAGGGACGCAATCAGCCCCAGCATTTT	CASSQAGQGRNQPQHF
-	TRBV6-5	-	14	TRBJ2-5	TGTGCCAGCAGTTACTCCCTAGCTGCAGAGACCCAGTACTTC	CASSYSLAAETQYF
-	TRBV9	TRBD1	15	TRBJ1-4	TGTGCCAGCAGCTATTCCGGGACAGGAGAGGAAAAACTGTTTTTT	CASSYSGTGEEKLFF
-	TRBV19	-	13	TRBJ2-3	TGTGCCAGTACTGACGGGACAAGGGGTACGCAGTATTTT	CASTDGTRGTQYF
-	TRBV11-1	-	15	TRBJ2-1	TGTGCCAGCAGCTTAGAGGGGCAGGTTGGGAATGAGCAGTTCTTC	CASSLEGQVGNEQFF
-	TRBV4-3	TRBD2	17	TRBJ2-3	TGCGCCAGCAGCCAAGAGTTTCTTAGCGGGGGATTAGATACGCAGTATTTT	CASSQEFLSGGLDTQYF
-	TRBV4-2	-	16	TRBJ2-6	TGTGCCAGCAGCCAAGATATAGGGGCTGGGGCCAACGTCCTGACTTTC	CASSQDIGAGANVLTF
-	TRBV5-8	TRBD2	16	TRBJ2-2	TGTGCCAGCAGCGTCCGCGCGGGGGGACCTACCGGGGAGCTGTTTTTT	CASSVRAGGPTGELFF
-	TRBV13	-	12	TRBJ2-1	TGTGCCAGCAACTCTCAGAGGGATGAGCAGTTCTTC	CASNSQRDEQFF
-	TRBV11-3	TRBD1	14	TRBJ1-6	TGTGCCAGCAGCTTAGGGGACAGCGGTTCACCCCTCCACTTT	CASSLGDSGSPLHF
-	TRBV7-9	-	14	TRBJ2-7	TGTGCCAGCAGCTTAACAGGCAGCTCCTACGAGCAGTACTTC	CASSLTGSSYEQYF
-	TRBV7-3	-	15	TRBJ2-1	TGTGCCAGCAGCCCAGGGGTGCCTTCCTACAATGAGCAGTTCTTC	CASSPGVPSYNEQFF
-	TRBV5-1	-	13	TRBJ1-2	TGCGCCAGCAGCCGGGTGGTAATGGATGGCTACACCTTC	CASSRVVMDGYTF
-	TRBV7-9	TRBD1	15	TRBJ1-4	TGTGCCAGCAGCTTAGGTGACCACAGGGGAGAAAAACTGTTTTTT	CASSLGDHRGEKLFF
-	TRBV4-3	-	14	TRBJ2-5	TGCGCCAGCAGCCAAGACGCAGGGAGGGAGACCCAGTACTTC	CASSQDAGRETQYF
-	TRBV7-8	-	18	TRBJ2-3	TGTGCCAGCAGCTTACTTGCACCGCCCGGGGGGCCCACAGATACGCAGTATTTT	CASSLLAPPGGPTDTQYF
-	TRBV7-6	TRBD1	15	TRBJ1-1	TGTGCCAGCAGCCCCGGGACAGGCCTTCGGACTGAAGCTTTCTTT	CASSPGTGLRTEAFF
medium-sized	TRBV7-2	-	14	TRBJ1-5	TGTGCCAAAACGGGAAGGACTTCCAATCAGCCCCAGCATTTT	CAKTGRTSNQPQHF